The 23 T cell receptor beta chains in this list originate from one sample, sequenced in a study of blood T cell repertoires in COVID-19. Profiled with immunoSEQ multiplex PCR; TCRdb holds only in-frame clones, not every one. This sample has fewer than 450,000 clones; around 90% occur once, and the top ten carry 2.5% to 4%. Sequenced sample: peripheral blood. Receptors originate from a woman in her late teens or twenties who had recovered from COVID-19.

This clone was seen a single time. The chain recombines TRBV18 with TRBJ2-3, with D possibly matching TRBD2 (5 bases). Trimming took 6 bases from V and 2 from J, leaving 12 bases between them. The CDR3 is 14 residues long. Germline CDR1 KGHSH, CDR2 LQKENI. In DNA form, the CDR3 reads TGTGCCAGCTCCCGAGAGGGTATCACAGATACGCAGTATTTT. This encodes CASSREGITDTQYF.

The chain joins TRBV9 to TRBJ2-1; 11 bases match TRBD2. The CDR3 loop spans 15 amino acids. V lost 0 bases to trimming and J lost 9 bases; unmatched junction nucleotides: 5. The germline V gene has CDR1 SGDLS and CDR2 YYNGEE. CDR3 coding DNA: TGTGCCAGCAGCGTAGTAGCGGGAGGGCCCTCTGAGCAGTTCTTC. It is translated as CASSVVAGGPSEQFF.

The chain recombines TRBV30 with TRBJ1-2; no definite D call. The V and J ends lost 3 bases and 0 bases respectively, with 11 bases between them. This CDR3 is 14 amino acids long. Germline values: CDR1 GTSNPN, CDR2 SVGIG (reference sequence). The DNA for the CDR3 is TGTGCCTGGAGGGAACAGTCTTCTAACTATGGCTACACCTTC. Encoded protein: CAWREQSSNYGYTF.

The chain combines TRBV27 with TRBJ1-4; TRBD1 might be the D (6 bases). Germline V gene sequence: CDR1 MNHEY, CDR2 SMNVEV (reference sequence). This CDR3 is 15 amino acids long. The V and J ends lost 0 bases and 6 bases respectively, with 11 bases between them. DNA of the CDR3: TGTGCCAGCAGTTTATCTCCCAGGGGAGATGAAAAACTGTTTTTT. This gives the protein CASSLSPRGDEKLFF.

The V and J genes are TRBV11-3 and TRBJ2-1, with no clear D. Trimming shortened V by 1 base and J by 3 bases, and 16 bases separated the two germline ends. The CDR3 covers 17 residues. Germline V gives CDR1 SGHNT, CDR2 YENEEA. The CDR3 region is CASSLVRSPLGYNEQFF. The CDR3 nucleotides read TGTGCCAGCAGCTTAGTTCGGTCTCCTCTCGGCTACAATGAGCAGTTCTTC.

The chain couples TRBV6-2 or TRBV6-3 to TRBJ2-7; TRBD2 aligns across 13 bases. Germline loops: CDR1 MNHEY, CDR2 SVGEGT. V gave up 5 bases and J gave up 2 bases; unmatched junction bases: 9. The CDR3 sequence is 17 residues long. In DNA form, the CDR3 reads TGTGCCAGCAGTCCCGGGGTACTAGCGGGAGGGCCCTACGAGCAGTACGTC. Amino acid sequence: CASSPGVLAGGPYEQYV.

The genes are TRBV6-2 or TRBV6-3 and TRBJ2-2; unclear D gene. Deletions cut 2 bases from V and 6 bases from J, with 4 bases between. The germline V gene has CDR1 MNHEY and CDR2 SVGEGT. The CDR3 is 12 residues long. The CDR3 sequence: CASSYQAGELFF. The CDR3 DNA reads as TGTGCCAGCAGTTACCAGGCCGGGGAGCTGTTTTTT.

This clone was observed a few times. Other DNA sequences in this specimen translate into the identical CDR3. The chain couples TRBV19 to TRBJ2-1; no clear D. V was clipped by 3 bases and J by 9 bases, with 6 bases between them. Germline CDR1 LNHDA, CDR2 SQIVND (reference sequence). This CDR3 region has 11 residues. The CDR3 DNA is TGTGCCAGTAGTATCGGCGGTGAGCAGTTCTTC. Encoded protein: CASSIGGEQFF.

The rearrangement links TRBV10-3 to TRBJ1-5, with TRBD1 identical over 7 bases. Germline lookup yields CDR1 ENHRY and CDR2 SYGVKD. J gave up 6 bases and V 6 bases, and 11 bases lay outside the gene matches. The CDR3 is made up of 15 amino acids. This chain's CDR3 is CAISEGGGSVQPQHF. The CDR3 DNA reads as TGTGCCATCAGCGAGGGAGGGGGCTCGGTTCAGCCCCAGCATTTT.

This CDR3 is CASSRTQLGGEQFF. In DNA form, the CDR3 reads TGTGCCAGCAGTCGGACTCAACTAGGGGGTGAGCAGTTCTTC. The chain carries TRBV6-2 or TRBV6-3 and TRBJ2-1, with D possibly matching TRBD1 (6 bases). Germline V gene data show CDR1 as MNHEY and CDR2 as SVGEGT. V was pared by 5 bases and J by 9 bases, with 17 bases between. The CDR3 contains 14 residues.

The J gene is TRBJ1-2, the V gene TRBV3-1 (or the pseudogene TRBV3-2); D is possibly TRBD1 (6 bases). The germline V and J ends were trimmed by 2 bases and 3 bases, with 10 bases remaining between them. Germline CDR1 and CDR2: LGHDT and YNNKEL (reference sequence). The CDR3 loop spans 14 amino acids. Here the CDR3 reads CASSQNDRYYGYTF. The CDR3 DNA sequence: TGTGCCAGCAGCCAAAACGACAGGTACTATGGCTACACCTTC.

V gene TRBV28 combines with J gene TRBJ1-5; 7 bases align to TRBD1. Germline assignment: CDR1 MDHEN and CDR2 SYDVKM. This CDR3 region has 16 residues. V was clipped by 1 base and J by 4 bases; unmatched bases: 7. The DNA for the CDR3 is TGTGCCAGCAGTTTATATGCCAGGGGGACTAATCAGCCCCAGCATTTT. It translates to CASSLYARGTNQPQHF.

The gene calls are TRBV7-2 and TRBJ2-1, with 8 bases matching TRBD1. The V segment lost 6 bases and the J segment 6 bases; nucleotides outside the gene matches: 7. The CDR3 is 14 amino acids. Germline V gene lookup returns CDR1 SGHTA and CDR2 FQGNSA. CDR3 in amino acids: CASSPGTGPNEQFF. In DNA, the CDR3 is TGTGCCAGCAGTCCCGGGACAGGTCCCAATGAGCAGTTCTTC.

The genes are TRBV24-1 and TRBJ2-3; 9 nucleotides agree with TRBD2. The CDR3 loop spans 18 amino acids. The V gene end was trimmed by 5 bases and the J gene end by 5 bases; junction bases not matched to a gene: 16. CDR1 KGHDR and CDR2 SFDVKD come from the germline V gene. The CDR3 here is CATSGPQGGRAGGDTQYF. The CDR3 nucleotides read TGTGCCACCAGTGGCCCCCAAGGCGGGAGGGCCGGGGGAGATACGCAGTATTTT.

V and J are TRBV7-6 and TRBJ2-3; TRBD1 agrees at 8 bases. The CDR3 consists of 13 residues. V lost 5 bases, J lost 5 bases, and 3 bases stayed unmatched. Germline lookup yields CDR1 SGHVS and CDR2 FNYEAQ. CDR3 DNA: TGTGCCAGCAGCCCAGGGGGCTTAGATACGCAGTATTTT. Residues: CASSPGGLDTQYF. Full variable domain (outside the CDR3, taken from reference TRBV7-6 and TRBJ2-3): GAGVSQSPRYKVTKRGQDVALRCDPISGHVSLYWYRQALGQGPEFLTYFNYEAQQDKSGLPNDRFSAERPEGSISTLTIQRTEQRDSAMYRCASSPGGLDTQYFGPGTRLTVL.

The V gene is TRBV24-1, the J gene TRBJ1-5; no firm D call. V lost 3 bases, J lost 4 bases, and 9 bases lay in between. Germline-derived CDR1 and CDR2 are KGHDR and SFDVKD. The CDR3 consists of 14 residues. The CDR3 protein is CATSDKLLNQPQHF. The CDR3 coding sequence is TGTGCCACCAGTGATAAGTTGCTAAATCAGCCCCAGCATTTT.

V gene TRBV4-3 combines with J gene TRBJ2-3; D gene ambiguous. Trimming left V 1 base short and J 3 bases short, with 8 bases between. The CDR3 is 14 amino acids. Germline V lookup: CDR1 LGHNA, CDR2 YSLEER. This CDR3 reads CASSQGSQTDTQYF. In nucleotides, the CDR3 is TGCGCCAGCAGCCAAGGCAGTCAAACAGATACGCAGTATTTT.

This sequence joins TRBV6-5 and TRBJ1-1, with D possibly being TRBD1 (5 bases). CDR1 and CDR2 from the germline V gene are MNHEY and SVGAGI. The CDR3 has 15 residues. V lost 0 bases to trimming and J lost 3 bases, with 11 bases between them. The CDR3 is CASSYSWTPDTEAFF. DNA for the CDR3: TGTGCCAGCAGTTACTCGTGGACACCTGACACTGAAGCTTTCTTT.

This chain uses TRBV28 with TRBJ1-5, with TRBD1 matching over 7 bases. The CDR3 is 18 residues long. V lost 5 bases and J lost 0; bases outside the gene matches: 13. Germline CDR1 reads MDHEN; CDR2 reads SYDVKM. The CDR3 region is CASSPRDRGFYSNQPQHF. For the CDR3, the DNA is TGTGCCAGCAGTCCCAGGGACAGAGGATTTTATAGCAATCAGCCCCAGCATTTT.

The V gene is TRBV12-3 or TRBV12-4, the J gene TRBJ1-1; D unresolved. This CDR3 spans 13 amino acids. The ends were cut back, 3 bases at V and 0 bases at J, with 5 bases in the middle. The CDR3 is CASSFSMNTEAFF. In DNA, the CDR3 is TGTGCCAGCAGTTTTAGTATGAACACTGAAGCTTTCTTT.

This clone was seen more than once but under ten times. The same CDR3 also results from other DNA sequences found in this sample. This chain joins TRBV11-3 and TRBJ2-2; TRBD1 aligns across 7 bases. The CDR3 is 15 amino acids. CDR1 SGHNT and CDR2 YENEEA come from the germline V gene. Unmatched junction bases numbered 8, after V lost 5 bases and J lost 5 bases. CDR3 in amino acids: CASSPRQGSTGELFF. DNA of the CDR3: TGTGCCAGCAGCCCAAGACAGGGCTCGACCGGGGAGCTGTTTTTT.

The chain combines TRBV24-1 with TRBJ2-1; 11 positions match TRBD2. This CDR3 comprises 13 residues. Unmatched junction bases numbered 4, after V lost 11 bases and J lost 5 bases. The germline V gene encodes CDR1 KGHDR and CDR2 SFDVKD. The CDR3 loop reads CAIGLAGHNEQFF. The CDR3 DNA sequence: TGTGCCATCGGACTAGCGGGTCACAATGAGCAGTTCTTC.

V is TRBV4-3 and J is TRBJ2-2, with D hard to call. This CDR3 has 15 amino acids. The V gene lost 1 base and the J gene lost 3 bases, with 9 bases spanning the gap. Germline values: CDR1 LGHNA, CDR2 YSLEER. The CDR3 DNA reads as TGCGCCAGCAGCCAAGCAACAACGTACACCGGGGAGCTGTTTTTT. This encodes CASSQATTYTGELFF.